The 4 T cell receptor beta chains below were found in one sample sequenced in a study of blood T cells in healthy people across ages. Sample-barcoded 5' priming and a J-beta primer mix drove a second PCR of roughly 7 to 11 cycles. TCRdb recomputed calls from the 5' RACE reads with MiXCR, one row per CDR3 protein. This sample has 700,000 to 950,000 distinct CDR3 sequences; roughly 44% occur once, and the top ten carry 20% to 25%. Sequenced sample: blood. All receptors derive from a woman aged 60-75 years in good health.

In this sample, this clonotype turned up once. The J gene is TRBJ2-1, the V gene TRBV7-2; D uncertain. CDR1 and CDR2 (germline): SGHTA, FQGNSA. The CDR3 runs to 14 residues. Trimming took off 0 bases at V and 10 bases at J, with 13 bases between the two ends. The DNA for the CDR3 is TGTGCCAGCAGCTTAGCGCGCCTCTCCTACGAGCAGTTCTTC. Residues: CASSLARLSYEQFF.

This clonotype was seen only a few times. V and J are TRBV7-2 and TRBJ2-5; D may be TRBD1 or TRBD2 (6 bases each). The CDR3 is made up of 13 amino acids. The germline V and J ends were trimmed by 7 bases and 2 bases, with 11 bases remaining between them. The germline V gene encodes CDR1 SGHTA and CDR2 FQGNSA. The CDR3 loop reads CASKGGGQETQYF. CDR3 DNA: TGTGCCAGCAAGGGGGGCGGACAAGAGACCCAGTACTTC.

This chain joins TRBV20-1 and TRBJ2-6; perhaps TRBD1 as D (5 bases). The CDR3 covers 15 residues. Germline CDR1 DFQATT, CDR2 SNEGSKA (reference sequence). Trimming pared 2 bases from V and 3 bases from J, leaving 11 bases between. CDR3 nucleotide sequence: TGCAGTGCTAGACTGACAGCTAGTGGGGCCAACGTCCTGACTTTC. This encodes CSARLTASGANVLTF.

Details on this clonotype: Mismatch with germline at one junction end may stem from a read error. V usage is TRBV27 and J usage is TRBJ1-6, with 10 positions matching TRBD1. The CDR3 spans 15 residues. In germline, CDR1 is MNHEY, CDR2 SMNVEV (reference sequence). The CDR3 loop reads CASGLDRGLNSPLHF. The CDR3 nucleotides are TGTGCCAGCGGTTTAGACAGGGGGCTTAATTCACCCCTCCACTTT.